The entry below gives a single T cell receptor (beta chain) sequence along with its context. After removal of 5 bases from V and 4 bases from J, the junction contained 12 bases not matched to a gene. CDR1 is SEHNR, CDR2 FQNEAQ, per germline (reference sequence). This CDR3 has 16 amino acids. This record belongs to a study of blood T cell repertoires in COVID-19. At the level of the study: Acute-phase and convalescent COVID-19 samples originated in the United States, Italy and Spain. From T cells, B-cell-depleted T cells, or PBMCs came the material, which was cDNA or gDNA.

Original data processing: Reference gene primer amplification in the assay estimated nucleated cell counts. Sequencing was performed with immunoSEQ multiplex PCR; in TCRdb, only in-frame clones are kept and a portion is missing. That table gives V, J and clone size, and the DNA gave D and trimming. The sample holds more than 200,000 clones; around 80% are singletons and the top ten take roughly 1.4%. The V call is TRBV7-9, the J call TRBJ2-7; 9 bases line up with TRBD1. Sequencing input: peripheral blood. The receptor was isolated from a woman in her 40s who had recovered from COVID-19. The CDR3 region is CASSRTPGQGNYEQYF. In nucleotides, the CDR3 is TGTGCCAGCAGCCGAACCCCGGGACAGGGCAATTACGAGCAGTACTTC.